Below are 20 T cell receptor beta chains sequenced from a single sample in a study of T cell responses to AZD1222 COVID-19 vaccine. Sequencing used immunoSEQ multiplex PCR; TCRdb keeps in-frame clones, though not all of them. The table lists 140,000 or so clones, approximately 91% of them singletons. Sample: peripheral blood, taken 28 days after the second AZD1222 dose. The receptors shown here come from an adult who received the AZD1222 COVID-19 vaccine.

This clone occurred once. The V and J genes are TRBV5-6 and TRBJ2-7, with 12 bases aligning to TRBD2. The germline CDR1 and CDR2 sequences are SGHDT and YYEEEE. CDR3 length: 15 amino acids. Trimming removed 4 bases from V and 7 bases from J; junction bases left unmatched: 9. The DNA of the CDR3 is TGTGCCAGCAGCCTAGCGGGGGGGCCGAGAGGGGAGCAGTACTTC. Translating it yields CASSLAGGPRGEQYF.

The V call is TRBV9, the J call TRBJ1-4; weak D call: TRBD1 (6 bases). With 0 bases removed from V and 8 bases from J, the gap between germline ends came to 17 bases. CDR1 is SGDLS, CDR2 YYNGEE, per germline. This CDR3 spans 16 amino acids. DNA of the CDR3: TGTGCCAGCAGCGTAGCTACGGGGGCGGCGGGAGAAAAACTGTTTTTT. Its protein product is CASSVATGAAGEKLFF.

This clone has only one observation. The DNA for the CDR3 is TGTGCCTGGAATCGGTTTCGGGCGCCTTGCACCTTC. This translates into CAWNRFRAPCTF. This chain joins TRBV30 and TRBJ1-2, with no clear D. The CDR3 sequence is 12 residues long. Between the trimmed V and J ends, which lost 4 bases and 13 bases, there was a span of 19 bases. The V gene's germline CDR1 is GTSNPN and CDR2 SVGIG (reference sequence).

As regards this clone: An end of the junction does not agree with germline; a read error may underlie this. This chain joins TRBV7-7 and TRBJ1-4; D not certain. Germline V gene lookup returns CDR1 SSHAT and CDR2 FNYEAQ (reference sequence). The CDR3 has 13 amino acids. For the CDR3, the DNA is TGTGCTAGCAGCAAGGACTGGGGTGAAAAACTGTTTTTT. It specifies CASSKDWGEKLFF.

The sample holds one count of this clone. The J gene is TRBJ1-1, the V gene TRBV11-1; no clear D. The V gene's germline CDR1 is SGHAT and CDR2 FQDESV (reference sequence). The V end was cut by 3 bases, the J end by 8 bases, with 13 bases between. The CDR3 length is 13 residues. The CDR3 here is CASSFRRVAEAFF. CDR3 nucleotide sequence: TGTGCCAGCAGCTTCAGAAGGGTAGCCGAAGCTTTCTTT.

The rearrangement links TRBV19 to TRBJ1-5; D remains unclear. The ends were cut back, 6 bases at V and 2 bases at J, with 20 bases in the middle. The CDR3 is 17 residues long. The V gene's germline CDR1 is LNHDA and CDR2 SQIVND (reference sequence). For the CDR3, the DNA is TGTGCCAGTAGACCAGGATCCACGAGTTGGGGCAATCAGCCCCAGCATTTT. Its translation is CASRPGSTSWGNQPQHF.

This chain links TRBV29-1 with TRBJ2-1, with TRBD2 as a possible D gene (5 bases). Per the germline V gene, CDR1 is SQVTM and CDR2 is ANQGSEA. The CDR3 consists of 16 residues. Deletions cut 6 bases from V and 4 bases from J, with 22 bases between. The CDR3 DNA reads TGCAGCGTCGCCCCGCGCGATCCAACTAGATACAATGAGCAGTTCTTC. Its protein product is CSVAPRDPTRYNEQFF.

This clone has just one count. V and J are TRBV2 and TRBJ1-2; 7 bases fit TRBD1. V lost 11 bases, J lost 4 bases, and 22 bases stayed unmatched. The CDR3 length is 17 residues. The germline CDR1 and CDR2 sequences are SNHLY and FYNNEI. CDR3 in amino acids: CASRGPVSGTESYGYTF. CDR3 in DNA: TGTGCCTCTAGGGGTCCCGTCTCCGGGACAGAGTCCTATGGCTACACCTTC. The variable domain in full, completed from reference TRBV2 and TRBJ1-2, reads EPEVTQTPSHQVTQMGQEVILRCVPISNHLYFYWYRQILGQKVEFLVSFYNNEISEKSEIFDDQFSVERPDGSNFTLKIRSTKLEDSAMYFCASRGPVSGTESYGYTFGSGTRLTVV.

This clone was seen only a few times. The chain has TRBV5-4 and TRBJ2-7, with D perhaps matching TRBD1 (6 bases). CDR3 length equals 13 residues. V was clipped by 5 bases and J by 0 bases, with 9 bases between them. Germline CDR1 is SGHNT and CDR2 is YYREEE (reference sequence). The CDR3 loop reads CASRLRGSYEQYF. CDR3 nucleotides: TGTGCCAGCAGACTCAGGGGCTCCTACGAGCAGTACTTC.

The DNA for the CDR3 is TGCGCCAGCAGCCAAGATTCAGGACAGGTCACTGAGCAGTTCTTC. Protein product: CASSQDSGQVTEQFF. V usage is TRBV4-1 and J usage is TRBJ2-1, with 7 bases lining up with TRBD1. Germline CDR1 reads MGHRA; CDR2 reads YSYEKL. CDR3 length equals 15 residues. After removal of 0 bases from V and 9 bases from J, the junction contained 8 bases not matched to a gene.

V gene TRBV6-1 combines with J gene TRBJ2-3; 8 bases fit TRBD1. Losses at the gene ends were 3 bases for V and 2 bases for J; bases not matched to a gene: 4. Germline CDR1 is MNHNS and CDR2 is SASEGT. CDR3 length: 15 residues. CDR3 loop: CASSDRQGNTDTQYF. The CDR3 DNA sequence: TGTGCCAGCAGTGACCGACAGGGGAACACAGATACGCAGTATTTT.

This clone was counted a single time. This rearrangement joins TRBV5-5 to TRBJ2-7; the D is unclear. This CDR3 contains 11 residues. Germline-derived CDR1 and CDR2 are SGHKS and YYEKEE (reference sequence). Trimming took off 4 bases at V and 3 bases at J, with 5 bases between the two ends. The CDR3 DNA reads TGTGCCAGCAGCCGAATCTACGAGCAGTACTTC. Residues: CASSRIYEQYF.

V is TRBV7-8 and J is TRBJ2-2; 9 positions agree with TRBD1. Germline V gene sequence: CDR1 SGHVS, CDR2 FQNEAQ. Germline trimming cut 4 bases from V and 6 bases from J; bases unmatched to any gene: 6. This CDR3 is built from 15 residues. The chain's CDR3 is CASSSRTGAAGELFF. CDR3 in DNA: TGTGCCAGCAGCTCAAGGACAGGGGCGGCCGGGGAGCTGTTTTTT.

About this clone itself: This specimen includes other DNA sequences encoding the same CDR3. This chain's CDR3 is CASSPGTSGYNEQFF. As DNA, the CDR3 is TGCGCCAGCAGCCCAGGGACTAGCGGATACAATGAGCAGTTCTTC. The chain links TRBV5-1 to TRBJ2-1; 11 bases map to TRBD2. The V gene's germline CDR1 is SGHRS and CDR2 YFSETQ. V gave up 4 bases and J gave up 4 bases; unmatched junction bases: 4. CDR3 size: 15 residues.

Only one count was recorded for this clone. The V gene is TRBV4-1, the J gene TRBJ1-3; tentatively, D is TRBD1 (5 bases). The V gene's germline CDR1 is MGHRA and CDR2 YSYEKL. There are 16 residues in the CDR3. The V end lost 0 bases, the J end lost 4 bases, and 13 bases lay between the germline ends. For the CDR3, the DNA is TGCGCCAGCAGCCAAGAGGGGCAAGTCCTCGGAAACACCATATATTTT. It specifies CASSQEGQVLGNTIYF.

The V call is TRBV5-5, the J call TRBJ2-7; no clear D gene. V dropped 0 bases and J dropped 4 bases, with 5 bases sitting between them. This CDR3 region has 12 residues. Per the germline V gene, CDR1 is SGHKS and CDR2 is YYEKEE (reference sequence). In DNA form, the CDR3 reads TGTGCCAGCAGCTTGGCGAGTTACGAGCAGTACTTC. This translates into CASSLASYEQYF.

This chain uses TRBV7-9 with TRBJ1-1; no definite D call. The germline V gene encodes CDR1 SEHNR and CDR2 FQNEAQ (reference sequence). With 7 bases removed from V and 5 bases from J, the gap between germline ends came to 17 bases. This CDR3 has 14 amino acids. The CDR3 spells CASTRSGQGTEAFF. Written as DNA, the CDR3 is TGTGCCAGCACCCGTAGTGGGCAAGGGACTGAAGCTTTCTTT.

The rearrangement joins TRBV5-5 to TRBJ1-2; D perhaps matches TRBD1 (6 bases). V lost 7 bases, J lost 4 bases, and 29 bases lay in between. CDR3 length: 18 residues. Germline V gene sequence: CDR1 SGHKS, CDR2 YYEKEE (reference sequence). This CDR3 reads CASGPLLRRSGVSYGYTF. CDR3 in DNA: TGTGCCAGCGGACCCCTGTTGCGTCGGTCAGGGGTTAGCTATGGCTACACCTTC.

The V and J genes are TRBV11-2 and TRBJ1-1; D might be TRBD1 (5 bases). This CDR3 is built from 13 residues. The germline gives CDR1 SGHAT, CDR2 FQNNGV. Trimming stripped 5 bases from V and 1 base from J, with 8 bases between. The DNA for the CDR3 is TGTGCCAGCAGCCCTGGGACGAACACTGAAGCTTTCTTT. Translating gives CASSPGTNTEAFF.

V is TRBV6-5 and J is TRBJ2-7; 7 positions match TRBD2. With 2 bases clipped from V and 5 bases from J, the junction kept 3 bases outside the gene matches. The CDR3 loop spans 13 amino acids. The germline gives CDR1 MNHEY, CDR2 SVGAGI. The CDR3 DNA is TGTGCCAGCAGTTACCGGGGGGAAGACGAGCAGTACTTC. Translated, it gives CASSYRGEDEQYF.